The clone carrying this TCR beta chain was picked up a small number of times. Antigen specificity is unknown. This specimen belongs to a study of T cell responses to AZD1222 COVID-19 vaccine. General observations from the study: Spike-specific TCR repertoires showed rising breadth and depth after two AZD1222 doses.

The V gene's germline CDR1 is SGHRS and CDR2 YFSETQ. The CDR3 runs to 18 residues. V shed 6 bases and J shed 0 bases, with 22 bases lying between them. The assay was immunoSEQ multiplex PCR, and TCRdb's table has in-frame clones only and misses some. This sample has 170,000 or so clones; just over 85% occur once, and the top ten carry roughly 11%. The chain links TRBV5-1 to TRBJ1-3; D is perhaps TRBD1 (6 bases). This TCR was sampled from an adult who received the AZD1222 COVID-19 vaccine. The specimen comprised peripheral blood, sampled 28 days after the second AZD1222 dose. CDR3 DNA sequence: TGCGCCAGCACCCGTTGGGCGACAGGTACTGGCTCTGGAAACACCATATATTTT. It is translated as CASTRWATGTGSGNTIYF. The complete variable domain, with remaining parts taken from reference TRBV5-1 and TRBJ1-3, reads KAGVTQTPRYLIKTRGQQVTLSCSPISGHRSVSWYQQTPGQGLQFLFEYFSETQRNKGNFPGRFSGRQFSNSRSEMNVSTLELGDSALYLCASTRWATGTGSGNTIYFGEGSWLTVV.